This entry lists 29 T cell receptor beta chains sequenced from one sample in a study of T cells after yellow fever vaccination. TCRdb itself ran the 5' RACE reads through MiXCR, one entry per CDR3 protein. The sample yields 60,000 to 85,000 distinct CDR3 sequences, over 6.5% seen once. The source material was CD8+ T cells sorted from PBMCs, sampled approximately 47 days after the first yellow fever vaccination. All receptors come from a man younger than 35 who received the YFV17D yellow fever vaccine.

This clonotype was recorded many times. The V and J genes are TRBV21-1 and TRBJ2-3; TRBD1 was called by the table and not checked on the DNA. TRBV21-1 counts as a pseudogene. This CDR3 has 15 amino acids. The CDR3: CASSLPVGAWEAQYF. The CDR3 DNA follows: TGTGCCAGCAGCCTCCCTGTGGGGGCCTGGGAAGCGCAGTATTTT.

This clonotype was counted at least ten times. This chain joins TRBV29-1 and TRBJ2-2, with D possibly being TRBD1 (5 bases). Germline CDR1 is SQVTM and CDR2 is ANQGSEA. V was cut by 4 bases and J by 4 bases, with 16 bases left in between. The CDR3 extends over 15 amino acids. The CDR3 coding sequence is TGCAGCGTTGGTGCCCCTGGGGCAGGCACCGGGGAGCTGTTTTTT. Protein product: CSVGAPGAGTGELFF.

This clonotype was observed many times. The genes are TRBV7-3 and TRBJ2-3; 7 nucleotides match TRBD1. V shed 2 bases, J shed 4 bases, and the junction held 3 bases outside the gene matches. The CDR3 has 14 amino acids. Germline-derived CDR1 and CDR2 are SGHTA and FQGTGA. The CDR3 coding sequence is TGTGCCAGCAGCTTAGAGGGGGCCGCAGATACGCAGTATTTT. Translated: CASSLEGAADTQYF.

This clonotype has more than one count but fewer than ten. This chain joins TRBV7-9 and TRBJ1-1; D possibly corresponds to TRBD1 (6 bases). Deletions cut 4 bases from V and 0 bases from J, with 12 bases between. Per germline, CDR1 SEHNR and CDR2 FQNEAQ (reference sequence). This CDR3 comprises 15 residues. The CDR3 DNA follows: TGTGCCAGCAGCTCTGGCCCAGGGGTGAACACTGAAGCTTTCTTT. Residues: CASSSGPGVNTEAFF. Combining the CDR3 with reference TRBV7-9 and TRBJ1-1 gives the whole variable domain DTGVSQNPRHKITKRGQNVTFRCDPISEHNRLYWYRQTLGQGPEFLTYFQNEAQLEKSRLLSDRFSAERPKGSFSTLEIQRTEQGDSAMYLCASSSGPGVNTEAFFGQGTRLTVV.

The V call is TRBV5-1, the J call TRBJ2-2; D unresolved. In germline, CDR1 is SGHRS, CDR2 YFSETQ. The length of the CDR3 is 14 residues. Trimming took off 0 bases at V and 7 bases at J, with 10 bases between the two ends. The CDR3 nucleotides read TGCGCCAGCAGCTTGGAAGGGATTAACGGGGAGCTGTTTTTT. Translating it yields CASSLEGINGELFF. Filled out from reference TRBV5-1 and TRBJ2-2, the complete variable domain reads KAGVTQTPRYLIKTRGQQVTLSCSPISGHRSVSWYQQTPGQGLQFLFEYFSETQRNKGNFPGRFSGRQFSNSRSEMNVSTLELGDSALYLCASSLEGINGELFFGEGSRLTVL.

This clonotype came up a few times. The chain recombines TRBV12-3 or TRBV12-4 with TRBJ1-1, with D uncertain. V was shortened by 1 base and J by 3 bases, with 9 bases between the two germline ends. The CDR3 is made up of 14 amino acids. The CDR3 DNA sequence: TGTGCCAGCAGTTTAGATCGTCCGGACACTGAAGCTTTCTTT. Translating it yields CASSLDRPDTEAFF.

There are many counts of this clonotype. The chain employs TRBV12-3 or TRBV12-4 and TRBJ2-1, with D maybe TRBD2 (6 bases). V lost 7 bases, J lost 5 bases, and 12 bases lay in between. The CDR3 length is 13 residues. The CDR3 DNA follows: TGTGCCAGCACCTGGGGCGGGGACAATGAGCAGTTCTTC. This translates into CASTWGGDNEQFF.

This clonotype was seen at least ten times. The CDR3 nucleotides read TGCGCCAGCAGTGAGACTAGGAACACCGGGGAGCTGTTTTTT. It translates to CASSETRNTGELFF. The chain employs TRBV10-1 and TRBJ2-2; possible D gene TRBD2, 5 bases. This CDR3 is 14 amino acids long. V was shortened by 2 bases and J by 1 base, with 5 bases between the two germline ends. Germline CDR1 and CDR2: WNHNN and SYGVQD (reference sequence).

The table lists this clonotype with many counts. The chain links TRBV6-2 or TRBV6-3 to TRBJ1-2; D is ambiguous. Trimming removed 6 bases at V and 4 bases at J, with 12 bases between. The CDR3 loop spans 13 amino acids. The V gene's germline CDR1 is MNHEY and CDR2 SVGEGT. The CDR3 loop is CASSEGRIYGYTF. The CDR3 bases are TGTGCCAGCAGCGAAGGACGGATCTATGGCTACACCTTC.

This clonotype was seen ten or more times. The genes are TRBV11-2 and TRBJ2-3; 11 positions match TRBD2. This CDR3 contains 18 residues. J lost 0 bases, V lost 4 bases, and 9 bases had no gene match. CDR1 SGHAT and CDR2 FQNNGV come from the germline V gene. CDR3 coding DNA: TGTGCCAGCAGCTCCCTACTAGCGGGGGTAACTAGCACAGATACGCAGTATTTT. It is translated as CASSSLLAGVTSTDTQYF.

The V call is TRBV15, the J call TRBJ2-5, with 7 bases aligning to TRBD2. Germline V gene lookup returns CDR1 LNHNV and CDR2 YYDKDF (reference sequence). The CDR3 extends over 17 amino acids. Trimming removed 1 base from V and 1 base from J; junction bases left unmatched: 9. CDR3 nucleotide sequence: TGTGCCACCAGCAGAGTCGATGGACTAGTCACCCAAGAGACCCAGTACTTC. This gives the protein CATSRVDGLVTQETQYF.

The CDR3 loop is CASSATGGYADTQYF. The CDR3 DNA reads as TGCGCCAGCAGCGCGACAGGGGGCTATGCAGATACGCAGTATTTT. The chain couples TRBV5-1 to TRBJ2-3, with 10 bases that match TRBD1. The CDR3 sequence is 15 residues long. Per the germline V gene, CDR1 is SGHRS and CDR2 is YFSETQ. V gave up 4 bases and J gave up 4 bases; unmatched junction bases: 6.

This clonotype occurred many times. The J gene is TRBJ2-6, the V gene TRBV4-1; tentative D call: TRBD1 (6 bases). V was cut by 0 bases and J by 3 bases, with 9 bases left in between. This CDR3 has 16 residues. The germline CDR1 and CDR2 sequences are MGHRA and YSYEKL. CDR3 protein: CASSQERGYGANVLTF. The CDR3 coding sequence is TGCGCCAGCAGCCAAGAAAGGGGGTATGGGGCCAACGTCCTGACTTTC.

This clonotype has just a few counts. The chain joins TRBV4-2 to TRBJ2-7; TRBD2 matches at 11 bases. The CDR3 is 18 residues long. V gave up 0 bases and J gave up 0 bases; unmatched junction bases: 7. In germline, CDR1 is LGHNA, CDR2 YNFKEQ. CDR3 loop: CASSQDLSGRGLSYEQYF. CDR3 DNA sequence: TGTGCCAGCAGCCAAGACCTTAGCGGGAGGGGGCTCTCCTACGAGCAGTACTTC.

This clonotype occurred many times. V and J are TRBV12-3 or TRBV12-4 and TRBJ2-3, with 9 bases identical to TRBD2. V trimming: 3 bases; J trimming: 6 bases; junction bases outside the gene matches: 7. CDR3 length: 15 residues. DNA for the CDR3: TGTGCCAGCAGTTTGGGCGGGGGGGTTTCGGATACGCAGTATTTT. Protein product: CASSLGGGVSDTQYF.

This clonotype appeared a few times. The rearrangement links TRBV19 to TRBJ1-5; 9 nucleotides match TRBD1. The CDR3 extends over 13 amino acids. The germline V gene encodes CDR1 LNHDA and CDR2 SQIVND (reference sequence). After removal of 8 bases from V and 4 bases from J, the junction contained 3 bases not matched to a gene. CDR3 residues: CASWDRVNQPQHF. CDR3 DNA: TGTGCCAGTTGGGACAGGGTTAATCAGCCCCAGCATTTT. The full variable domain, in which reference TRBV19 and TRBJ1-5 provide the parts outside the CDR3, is DGGITQSPKYLFRKEGQNVTLSCEQNLNHDAMYWYRQDPGQGLRLIYYSQIVNDFQKGDIAEGYSVSREKKESFPLTVTSAQKNPTAFYLCASWDRVNQPQHFGDGTRLSIL.

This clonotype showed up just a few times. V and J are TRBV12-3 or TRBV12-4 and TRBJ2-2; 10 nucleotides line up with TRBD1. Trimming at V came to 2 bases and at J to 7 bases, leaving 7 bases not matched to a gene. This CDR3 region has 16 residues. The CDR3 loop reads CASSLWGQGMIGELFF. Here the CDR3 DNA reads TGTGCCAGCAGTTTATGGGGACAGGGGATGATCGGGGAGCTGTTTTTT.

CDR3 DNA sequence: TGTGCCAGCAGTTACGGAGGGGAGGCCTACGAGCAGTACTTC. Its protein is CASSYGGEAYEQYF. This chain joins TRBV6-2 or TRBV6-3 and TRBJ2-7; a possible D gene is TRBD2 (6 bases). The CDR3 length is 14 residues. Germline-derived CDR1 and CDR2 are MNHEY and SVGEGT. V lost 2 bases and J 2 bases, leaving 10 bases between the germline ends.

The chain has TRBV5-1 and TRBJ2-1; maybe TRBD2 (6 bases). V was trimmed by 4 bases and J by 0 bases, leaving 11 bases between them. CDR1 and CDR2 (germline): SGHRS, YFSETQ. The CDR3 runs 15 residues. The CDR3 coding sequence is TGCGCCAGCAGCGTCGGGACTCACTCCTACAATGAGCAGTTCTTC. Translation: CASSVGTHSYNEQFF.

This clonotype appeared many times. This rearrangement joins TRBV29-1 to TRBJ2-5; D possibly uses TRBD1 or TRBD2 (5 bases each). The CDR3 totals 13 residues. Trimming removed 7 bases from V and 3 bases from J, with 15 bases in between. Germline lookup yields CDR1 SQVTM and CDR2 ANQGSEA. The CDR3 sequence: CSAPKGTEETQYF. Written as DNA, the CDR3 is TGCAGCGCCCCGAAGGGGACGGAAGAGACCCAGTACTTC.

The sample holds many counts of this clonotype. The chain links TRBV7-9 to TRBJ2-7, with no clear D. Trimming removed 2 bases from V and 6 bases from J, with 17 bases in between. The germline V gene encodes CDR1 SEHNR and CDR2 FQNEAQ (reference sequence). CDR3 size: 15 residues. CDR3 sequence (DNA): TGTGCCAGCAGCTTATTGAACGGACCCAACGCCGAGCAGTACTTC. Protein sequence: CASSLLNGPNAEQYF. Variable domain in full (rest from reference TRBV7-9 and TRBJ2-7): DTGVSQNPRHKITKRGQNVTFRCDPISEHNRLYWYRQTLGQGPEFLTYFQNEAQLEKSRLLSDRFSAERPKGSFSTLEIQRTEQGDSAMYLCASSLLNGPNAEQYFGPGTRLTVT.

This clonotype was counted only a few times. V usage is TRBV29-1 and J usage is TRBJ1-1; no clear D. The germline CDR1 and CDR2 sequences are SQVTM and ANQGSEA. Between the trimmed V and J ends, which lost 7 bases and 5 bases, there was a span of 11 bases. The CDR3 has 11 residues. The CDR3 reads CSAGRGTEAFF. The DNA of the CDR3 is TGCAGCGCGGGCCGGGGAACTGAAGCTTTCTTT.

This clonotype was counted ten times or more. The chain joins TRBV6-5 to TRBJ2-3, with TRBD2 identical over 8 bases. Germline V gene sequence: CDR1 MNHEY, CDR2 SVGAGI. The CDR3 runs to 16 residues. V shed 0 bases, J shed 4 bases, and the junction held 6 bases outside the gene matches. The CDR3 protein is CASSYSRGGGADTQYF. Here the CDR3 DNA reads TGTGCCAGCAGTTACTCCCGGGGGGGCGGGGCAGATACGCAGTATTTT.

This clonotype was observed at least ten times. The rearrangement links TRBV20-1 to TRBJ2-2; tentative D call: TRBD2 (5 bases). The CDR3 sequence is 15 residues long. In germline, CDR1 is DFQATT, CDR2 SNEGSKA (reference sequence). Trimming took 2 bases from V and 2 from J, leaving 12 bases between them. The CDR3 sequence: CSARSRGLNTGELFF. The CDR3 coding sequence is TGCAGTGCTAGATCACGAGGACTTAACACCGGGGAGCTGTTTTTT.

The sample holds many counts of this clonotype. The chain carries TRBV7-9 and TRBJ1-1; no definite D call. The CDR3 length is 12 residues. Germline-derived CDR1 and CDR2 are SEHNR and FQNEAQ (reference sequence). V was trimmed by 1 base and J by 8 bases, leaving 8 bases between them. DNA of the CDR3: TGTGCCAGCAGCTTAGGCAAAGCGGAAGCTTTCTTT. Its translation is CASSLGKAEAFF. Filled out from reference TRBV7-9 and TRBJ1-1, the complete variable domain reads DTGVSQNPRHKITKRGQNVTFRCDPISEHNRLYWYRQTLGQGPEFLTYFQNEAQLEKSRLLSDRFSAERPKGSFSTLEIQRTEQGDSAMYLCASSLGKAEAFFGQGTRLTVV.

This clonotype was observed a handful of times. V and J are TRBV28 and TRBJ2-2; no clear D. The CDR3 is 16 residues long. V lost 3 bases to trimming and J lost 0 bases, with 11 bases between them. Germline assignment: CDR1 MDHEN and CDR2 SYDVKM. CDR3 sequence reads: CASSLTPPANTGELFF. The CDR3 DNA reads TGTGCCAGCAGTTTGACGCCTCCCGCGAACACCGGGGAGCTGTTTTTT.

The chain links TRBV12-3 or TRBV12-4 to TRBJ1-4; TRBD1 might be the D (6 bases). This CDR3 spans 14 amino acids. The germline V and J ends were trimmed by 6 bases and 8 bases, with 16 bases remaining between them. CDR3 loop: CASSWGHPREKLFF. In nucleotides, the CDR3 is TGTGCCAGCAGCTGGGGACACCCGAGGGAAAAACTGTTTTTT.

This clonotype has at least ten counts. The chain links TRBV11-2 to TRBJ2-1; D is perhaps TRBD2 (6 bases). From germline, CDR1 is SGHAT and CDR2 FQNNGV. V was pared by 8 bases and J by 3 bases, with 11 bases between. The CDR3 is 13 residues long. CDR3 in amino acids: CASGWGDYNEQFF. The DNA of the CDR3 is TGTGCCAGCGGATGGGGGGACTACAATGAGCAGTTCTTC.

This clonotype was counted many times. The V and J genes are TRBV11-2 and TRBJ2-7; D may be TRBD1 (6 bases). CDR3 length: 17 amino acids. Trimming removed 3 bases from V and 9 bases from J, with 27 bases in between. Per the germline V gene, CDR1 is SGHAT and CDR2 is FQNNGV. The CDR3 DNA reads TGTGCCAGCAGCTTTAGGTCAACAGGGATATCTCGTATGGGGCAGTACTTC. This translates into CASSFRSTGISRMGQYF.